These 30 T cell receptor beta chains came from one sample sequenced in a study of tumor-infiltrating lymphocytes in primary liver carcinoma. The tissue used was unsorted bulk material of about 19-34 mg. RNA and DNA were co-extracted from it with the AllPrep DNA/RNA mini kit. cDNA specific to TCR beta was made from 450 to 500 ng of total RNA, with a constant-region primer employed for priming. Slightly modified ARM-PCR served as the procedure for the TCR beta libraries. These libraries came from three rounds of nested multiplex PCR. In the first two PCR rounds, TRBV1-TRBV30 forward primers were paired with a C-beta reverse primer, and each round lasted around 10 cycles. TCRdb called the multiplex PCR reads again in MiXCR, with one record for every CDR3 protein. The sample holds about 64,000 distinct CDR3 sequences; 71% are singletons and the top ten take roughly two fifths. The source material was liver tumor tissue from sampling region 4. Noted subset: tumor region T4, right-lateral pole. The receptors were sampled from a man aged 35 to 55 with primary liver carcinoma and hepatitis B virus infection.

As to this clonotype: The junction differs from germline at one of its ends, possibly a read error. The CDR3 bases are TGTGCCAGCACTTACAGCAGCTCCTACAATGAGCAGTTCTTC. Its protein is CASTYSSSYNEQFF. This chain links TRBV6-2 or TRBV6-3 with TRBJ2-1; no clear D gene. This CDR3 region has 14 residues. Per germline, CDR1 MNHEY and CDR2 SVGEGT.

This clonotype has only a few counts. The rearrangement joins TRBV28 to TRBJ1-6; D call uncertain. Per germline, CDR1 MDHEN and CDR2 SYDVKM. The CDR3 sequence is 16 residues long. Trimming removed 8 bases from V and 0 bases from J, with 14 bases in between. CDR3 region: CASGSGGSSYNSPLHF. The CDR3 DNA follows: TGTGCCAGCGGATCGGGCGGTAGCTCCTATAATTCACCCCTCCACTTT.

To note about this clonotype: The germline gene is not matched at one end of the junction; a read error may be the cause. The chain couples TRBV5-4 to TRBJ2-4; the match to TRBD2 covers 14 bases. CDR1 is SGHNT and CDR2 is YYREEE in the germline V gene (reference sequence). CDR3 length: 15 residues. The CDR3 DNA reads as TGTGCCAACAGCGGGACTAGCGGGAGTACGTACATTCAGTACTTC. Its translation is CANSGTSGSTYIQYF.

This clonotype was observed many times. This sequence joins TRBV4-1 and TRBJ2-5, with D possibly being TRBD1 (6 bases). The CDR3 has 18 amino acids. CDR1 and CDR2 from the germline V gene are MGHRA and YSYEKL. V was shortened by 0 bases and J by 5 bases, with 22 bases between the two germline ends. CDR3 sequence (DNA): TGCGCCAGCAGCCAAGAGTCCCGAGGGGCGGCCACAGGGGAGACCCAGTACTTC. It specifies CASSQESRGAATGETQYF.

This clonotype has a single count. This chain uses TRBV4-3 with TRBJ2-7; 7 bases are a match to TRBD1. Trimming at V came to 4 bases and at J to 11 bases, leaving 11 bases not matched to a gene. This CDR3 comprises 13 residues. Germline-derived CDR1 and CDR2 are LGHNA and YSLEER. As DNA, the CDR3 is TGCGCCAGCAGCCGGGAGACAGGGTACGAAGAGTACTTC. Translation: CASSRETGYEEYF.

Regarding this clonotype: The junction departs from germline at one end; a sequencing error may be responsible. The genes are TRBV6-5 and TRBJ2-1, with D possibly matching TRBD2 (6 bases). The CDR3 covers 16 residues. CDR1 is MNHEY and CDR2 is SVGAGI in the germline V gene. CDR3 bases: TGTGCCAGCGGTTACTCTGGCACGGGACTGCGGAATGAGCAGTTCTTC. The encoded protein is CASGYSGTGLRNEQFF.

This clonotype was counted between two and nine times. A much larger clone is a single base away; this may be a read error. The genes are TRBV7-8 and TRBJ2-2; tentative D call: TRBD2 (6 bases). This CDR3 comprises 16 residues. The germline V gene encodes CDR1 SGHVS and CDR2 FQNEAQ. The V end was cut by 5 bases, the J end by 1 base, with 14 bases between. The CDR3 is CASSRIRAGNTGELFF. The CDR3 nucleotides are TGTGCCAGCAGCAGAATCCGAGCGGGGAACACCGGGGAGCTGTTTTTT.

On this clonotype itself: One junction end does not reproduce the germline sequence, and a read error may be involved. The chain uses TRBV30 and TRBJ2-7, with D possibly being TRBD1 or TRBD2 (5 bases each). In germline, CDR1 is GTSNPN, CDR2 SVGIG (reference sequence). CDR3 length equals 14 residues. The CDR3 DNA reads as TGTGCCTGGACTTACTCCGGGACGATCTACGAACAGTACTTC. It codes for CAWTYSGTIYEQYF.

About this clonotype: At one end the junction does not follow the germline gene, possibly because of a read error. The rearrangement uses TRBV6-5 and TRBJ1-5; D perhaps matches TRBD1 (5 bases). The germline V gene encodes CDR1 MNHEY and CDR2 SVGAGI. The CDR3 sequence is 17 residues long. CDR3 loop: CASSSLTDLEGNQSQHF. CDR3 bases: TGTGCCAGCAGTTCCTTGACAGACCTGGAGGGCAATCAGTCCCAGCATTTT.

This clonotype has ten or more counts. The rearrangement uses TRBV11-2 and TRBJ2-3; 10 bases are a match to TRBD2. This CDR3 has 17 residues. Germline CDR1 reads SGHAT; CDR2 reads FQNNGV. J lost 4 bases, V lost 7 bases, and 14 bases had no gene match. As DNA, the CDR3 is TGTGCCAGCACCGACCAGGTTTCTAGCGGGAGCTCAGATACGCAGTATTTT. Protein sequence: CASTDQVSSGSSDTQYF. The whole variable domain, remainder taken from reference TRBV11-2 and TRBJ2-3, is EAGVAQSPRYKIIEKRQSVAFWCNPISGHATLYWYQQILGQGPKLLIQFQNNGVVDDSQLPKDRFSAERLKGVDSTLKIQPAKLEDSAVYLCASTDQVSSGSSDTQYFGPGTRLTVL.

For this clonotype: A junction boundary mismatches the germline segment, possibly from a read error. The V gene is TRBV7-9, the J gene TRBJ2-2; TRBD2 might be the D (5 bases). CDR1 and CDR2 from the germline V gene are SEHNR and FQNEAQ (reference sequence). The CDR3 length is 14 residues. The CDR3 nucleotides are TGTGCCAACAGCTTAGAGGAGGCCGACAGGGAGCTGTTTTTT. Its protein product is CANSLEEADRELFF.

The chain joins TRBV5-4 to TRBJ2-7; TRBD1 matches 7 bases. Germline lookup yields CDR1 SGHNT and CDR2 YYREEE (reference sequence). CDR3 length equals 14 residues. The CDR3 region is CACSSPRQGPRQYF. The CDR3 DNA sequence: TGTGCTTGCAGCTCCCCTCGACAGGGCCCCAGGCAGTACTTC. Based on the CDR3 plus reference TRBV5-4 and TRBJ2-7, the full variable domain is ETGVTQSPTHLIKTRGQQVTLRCSSQSGHNTVSWYQQALGQGPQFIFQYYREEENGRGNFPPRFSGLQFPNYSSELNVNALELDDSALYLCACSSPRQGPRQYFGPGTRLTVT.

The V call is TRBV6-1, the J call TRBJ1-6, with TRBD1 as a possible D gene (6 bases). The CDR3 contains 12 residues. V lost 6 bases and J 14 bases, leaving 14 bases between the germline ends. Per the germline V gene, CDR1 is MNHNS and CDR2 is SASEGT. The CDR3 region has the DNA TGTGCCAGCAGGGACAGATGTCTGTCCCTCCACTTT. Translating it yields CASRDRCLSLHF.

Written as DNA, the CDR3 is TGTGCCAGCAGCCAAGAGGCGGGCTTGGCCTACAATGAGCAGTTCTTC. It codes for CASSQEAGLAYNEQFF. The V and J genes are TRBV4-2 and TRBJ2-1, with D possibly matching TRBD2 (5 bases). CDR3 length: 16 amino acids. V was trimmed by 0 bases and J by 2 bases, leaving 11 bases between them. Looked up from germline, CDR1 is LGHNA and CDR2 is YNFKEQ.

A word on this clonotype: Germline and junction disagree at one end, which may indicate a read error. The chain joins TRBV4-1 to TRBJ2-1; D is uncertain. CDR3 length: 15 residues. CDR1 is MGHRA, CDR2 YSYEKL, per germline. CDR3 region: CAGSPLGSNNNEQFF. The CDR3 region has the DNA TGCGCCGGCAGCCCGCTCGGTAGTAACAACAATGAGCAGTTCTTC.

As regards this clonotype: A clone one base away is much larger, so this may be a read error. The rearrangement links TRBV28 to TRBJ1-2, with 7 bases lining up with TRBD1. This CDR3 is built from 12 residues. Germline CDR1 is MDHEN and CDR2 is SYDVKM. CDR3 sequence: CVTVTGEWGYTF. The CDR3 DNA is TGTGTCACCGTTACAGGGGAATGGGGCTACACCTTC.

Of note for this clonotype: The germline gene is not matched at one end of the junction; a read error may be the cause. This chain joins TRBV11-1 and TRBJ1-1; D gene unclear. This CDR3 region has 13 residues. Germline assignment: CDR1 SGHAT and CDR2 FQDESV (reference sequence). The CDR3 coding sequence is TGTGCCAGCAGCCGCCAGGTGAACATTGGAGCTTCCTTT. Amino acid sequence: CASSRQVNIGASF. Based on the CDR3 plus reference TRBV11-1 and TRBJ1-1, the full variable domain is EAEVAQSPRYKITEKSQAVAFWCDPISGHATLYWYRQILGQGPELLVQFQDESVVDDSQLPKDRFSAERLKGVDSTLKIQPAELGDSAMYLCASSRQVNIGASFGQGTRLTVV.

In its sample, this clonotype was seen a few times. CDR3: CATSNLLAAPFDEQFF. CDR3 coding DNA: TGTGCCACCAGCAACCTACTAGCAGCGCCTTTTGATGAGCAGTTCTTC. The rearrangement uses TRBV15 and TRBJ2-1; maybe TRBD2 (6 bases). Between the trimmed V and J ends, which lost 4 bases and 8 bases, there was a span of 21 bases. This CDR3 is built from 16 residues. Germline V gene data show CDR1 as LNHNV and CDR2 as YYDKDF (reference sequence).

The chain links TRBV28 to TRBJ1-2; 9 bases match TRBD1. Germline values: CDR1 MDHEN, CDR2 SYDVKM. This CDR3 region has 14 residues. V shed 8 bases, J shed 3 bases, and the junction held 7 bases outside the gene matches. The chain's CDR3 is CASAWDREDYGYTF. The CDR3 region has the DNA TGTGCCAGCGCTTGGGACAGGGAGGACTATGGCTACACCTTC.

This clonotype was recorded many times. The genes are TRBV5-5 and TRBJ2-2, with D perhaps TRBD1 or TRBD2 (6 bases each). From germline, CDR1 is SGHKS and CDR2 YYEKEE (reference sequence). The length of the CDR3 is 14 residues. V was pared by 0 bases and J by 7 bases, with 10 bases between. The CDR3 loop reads CASSLGGGGGELFF. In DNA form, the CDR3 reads TGTGCCAGCAGCTTGGGCGGAGGGGGCGGGGAGCTGTTTTTT.

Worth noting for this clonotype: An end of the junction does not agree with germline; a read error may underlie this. As DNA, the CDR3 is TGTACCAGCAGTTTATTCGTCTCGATTTTAGGGAACACTGAAGCTTTCTTT. It is translated as CTSSLFVSILGNTEAFF. The chain uses TRBV28 and TRBJ1-1; D is undetermined. CDR3 length: 17 residues. Germline loops: CDR1 MDHEN, CDR2 SYDVKM.

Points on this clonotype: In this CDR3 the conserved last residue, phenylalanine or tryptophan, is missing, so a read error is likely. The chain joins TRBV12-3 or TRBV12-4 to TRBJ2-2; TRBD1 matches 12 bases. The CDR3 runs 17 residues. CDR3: CASSPGTGGAGTGKLFS. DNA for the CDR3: TGTGCCAGCAGCCCCGGGACAGGGGGCGCGGGGACCGGGAAGCTGTTTTCT.

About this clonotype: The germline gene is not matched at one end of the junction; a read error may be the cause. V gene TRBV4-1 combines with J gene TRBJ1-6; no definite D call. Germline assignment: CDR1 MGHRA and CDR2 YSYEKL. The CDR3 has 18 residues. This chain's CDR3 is CASSQAVVVGIYNSPFHF. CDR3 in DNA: TGCGCCAGCAGCCAAGCGGTTGTGGTGGGGATTTATAATTCACCCTTCCACTTT.

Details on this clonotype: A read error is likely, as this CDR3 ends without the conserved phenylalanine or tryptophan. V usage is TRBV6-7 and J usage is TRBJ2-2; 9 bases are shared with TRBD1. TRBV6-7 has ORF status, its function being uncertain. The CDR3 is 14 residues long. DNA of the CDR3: TGTGCCAGAAGCGACAGGGGGGTCACCGAGGAGCTGTTTTCT. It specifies CARSDRGVTEELFS.

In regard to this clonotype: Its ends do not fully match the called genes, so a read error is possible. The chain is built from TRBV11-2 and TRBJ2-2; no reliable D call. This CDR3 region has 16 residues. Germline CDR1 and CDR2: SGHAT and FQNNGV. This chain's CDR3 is CSSTSYPVVFTGELFF. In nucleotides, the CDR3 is TGTTCCAGCACTTCGTATCCCGTGGTTTTTACCGGGGAGCTGTTTTTT.

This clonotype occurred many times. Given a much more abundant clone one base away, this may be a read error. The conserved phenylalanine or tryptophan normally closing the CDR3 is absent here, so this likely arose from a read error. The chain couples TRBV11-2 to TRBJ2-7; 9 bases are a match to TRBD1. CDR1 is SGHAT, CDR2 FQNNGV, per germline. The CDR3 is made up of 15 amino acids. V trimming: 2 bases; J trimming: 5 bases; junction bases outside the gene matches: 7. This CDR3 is CASSLRWTGENEQYL. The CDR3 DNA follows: TGTGCCAGCAGCTTACGATGGACAGGGGAAAACGAGCAGTACCTC.

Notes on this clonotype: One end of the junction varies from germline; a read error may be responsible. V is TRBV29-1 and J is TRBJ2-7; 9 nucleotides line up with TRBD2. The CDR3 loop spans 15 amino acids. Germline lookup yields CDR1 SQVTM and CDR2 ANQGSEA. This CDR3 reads CSVHGTSRESYEQNF. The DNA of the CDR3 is TGCAGCGTACACGGGACTAGCCGGGAGTCCTACGAGCAGAACTTC.

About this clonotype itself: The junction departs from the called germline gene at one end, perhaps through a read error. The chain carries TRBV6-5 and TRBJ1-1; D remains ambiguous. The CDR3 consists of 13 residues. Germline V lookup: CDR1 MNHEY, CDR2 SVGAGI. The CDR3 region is CASSFPRNTEAFF. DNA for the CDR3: TGTGCCAGCAGTTTCCCTAGGAACACTGAAGCTTTCTTC.

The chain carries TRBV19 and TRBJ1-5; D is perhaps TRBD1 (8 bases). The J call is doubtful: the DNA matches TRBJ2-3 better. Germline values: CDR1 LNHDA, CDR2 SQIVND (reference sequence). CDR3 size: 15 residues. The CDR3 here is CASRAGGGSNQPQYF. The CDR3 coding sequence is TGTGCCAGTAGAGCAGGGGGCGGGAGCAATCAGCCCCAGTATTTT.

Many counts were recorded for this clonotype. In nucleotides, the CDR3 is TGTGCCAGCAGTCCACAGGGGGTTCACCCCTACGAGCAGTACTTC. It is translated as CASSPQGVHPYEQYF. The gene calls are TRBV12-3 or TRBV12-4 and TRBJ2-7; 8 nucleotides align to TRBD1. After removal of 5 bases from V and 2 bases from J, the junction contained 8 bases not matched to a gene. The CDR3 contains 15 residues.